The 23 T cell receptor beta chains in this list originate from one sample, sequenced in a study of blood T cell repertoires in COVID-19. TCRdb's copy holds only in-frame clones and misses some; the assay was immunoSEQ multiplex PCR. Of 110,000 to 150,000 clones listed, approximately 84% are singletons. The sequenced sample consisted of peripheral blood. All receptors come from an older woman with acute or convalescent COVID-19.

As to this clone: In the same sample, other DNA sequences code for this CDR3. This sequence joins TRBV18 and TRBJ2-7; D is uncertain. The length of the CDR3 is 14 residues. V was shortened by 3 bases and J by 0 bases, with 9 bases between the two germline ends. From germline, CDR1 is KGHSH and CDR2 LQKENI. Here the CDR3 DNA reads TGTGCCAGCTCACCCCTACCGAGCTCCTACGAGCAGTACTTC. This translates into CASSPLPSSYEQYF. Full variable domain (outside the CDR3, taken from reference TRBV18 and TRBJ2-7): NAGVMQNPRHLVRRRGQEARLRCSPMKGHSHVYWYRQLPEEGLKFMVYLQKENIIDESGMPKERFSAEFPKEGPSILRIQQVVRGDSAAYFCASSPLPSSYEQYFGPGTRLTVT.

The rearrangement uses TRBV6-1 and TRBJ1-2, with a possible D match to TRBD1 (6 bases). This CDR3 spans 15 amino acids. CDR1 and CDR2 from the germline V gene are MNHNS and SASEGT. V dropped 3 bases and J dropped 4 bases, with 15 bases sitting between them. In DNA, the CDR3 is TGTGCCAGCAGTGAGTTTGGCAGGGGCGTCTATGGCTACACCTTC. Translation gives CASSEFGRGVYGYTF.

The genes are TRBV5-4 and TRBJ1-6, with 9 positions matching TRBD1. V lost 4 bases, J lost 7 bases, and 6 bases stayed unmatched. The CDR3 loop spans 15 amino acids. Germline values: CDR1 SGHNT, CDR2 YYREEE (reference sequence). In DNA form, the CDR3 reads TGTGCCAGCAGCCAGGGACAGGGAGGGAATTCACCCCTCCACTTT. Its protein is CASSQGQGGNSPLHF.

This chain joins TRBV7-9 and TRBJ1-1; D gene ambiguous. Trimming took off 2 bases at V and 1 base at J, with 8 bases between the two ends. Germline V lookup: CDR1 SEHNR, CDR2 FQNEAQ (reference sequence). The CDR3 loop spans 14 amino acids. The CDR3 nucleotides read TGTGCCAGCAGCTTATTGGCGGAGAACACTGAAGCTTTCTTT. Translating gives CASSLLAENTEAFF. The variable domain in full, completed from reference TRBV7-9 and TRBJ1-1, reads DTGVSQNPRHKITKRGQNVTFRCDPISEHNRLYWYRQTLGQGPEFLTYFQNEAQLEKSRLLSDRFSAERPKGSFSTLEIQRTEQGDSAMYLCASSLLAENTEAFFGQGTRLTVV.

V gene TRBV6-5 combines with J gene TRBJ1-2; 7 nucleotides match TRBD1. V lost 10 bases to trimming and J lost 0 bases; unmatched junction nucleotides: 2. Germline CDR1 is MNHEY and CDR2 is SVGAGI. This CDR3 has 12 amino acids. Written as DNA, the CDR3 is TGTGCCACCGGGACAGCTAACTATGGCTACACCTTC. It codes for CATGTANYGYTF.

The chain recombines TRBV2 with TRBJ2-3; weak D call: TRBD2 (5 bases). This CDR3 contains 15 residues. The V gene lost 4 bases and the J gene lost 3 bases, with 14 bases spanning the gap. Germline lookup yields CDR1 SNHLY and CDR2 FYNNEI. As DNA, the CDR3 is TGTGCCAGCAGTGTTTCTAGCCTTGCGACAGATACGCAGTATTTT. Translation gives CASSVSSLATDTQYF.

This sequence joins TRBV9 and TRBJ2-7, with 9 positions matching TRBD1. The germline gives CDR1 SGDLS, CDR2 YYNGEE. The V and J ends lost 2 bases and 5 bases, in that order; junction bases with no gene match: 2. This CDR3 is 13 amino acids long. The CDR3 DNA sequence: TGTGCCAGCAGCGTGAGGGACAGGGACGAGCAGTACTTC. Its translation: CASSVRDRDEQYF.

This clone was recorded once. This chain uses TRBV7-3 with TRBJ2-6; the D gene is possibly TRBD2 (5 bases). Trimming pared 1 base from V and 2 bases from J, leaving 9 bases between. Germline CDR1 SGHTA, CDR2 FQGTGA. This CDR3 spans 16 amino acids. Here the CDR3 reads CASSLNPGTGANVLTF. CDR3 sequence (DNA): TGTGCCAGCAGCTTAAATCCGGGGACTGGGGCCAACGTCCTGACTTTC.

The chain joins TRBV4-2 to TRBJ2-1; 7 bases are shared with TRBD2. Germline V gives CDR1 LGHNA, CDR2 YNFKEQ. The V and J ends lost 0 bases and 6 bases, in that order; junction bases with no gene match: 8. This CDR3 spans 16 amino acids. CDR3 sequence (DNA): TGTGCCAGCAGCCAAGAGATAAAGCGGGGTGGCAATGAGCAGTTCTTC. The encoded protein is CASSQEIKRGGNEQFF.

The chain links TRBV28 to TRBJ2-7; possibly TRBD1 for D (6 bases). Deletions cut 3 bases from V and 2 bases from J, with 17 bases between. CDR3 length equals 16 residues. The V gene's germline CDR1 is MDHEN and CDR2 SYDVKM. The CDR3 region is CASSFPWTARTYEQYF. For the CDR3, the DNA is TGTGCCAGCAGTTTCCCTTGGACAGCGCGAACCTACGAGCAGTACTTC.

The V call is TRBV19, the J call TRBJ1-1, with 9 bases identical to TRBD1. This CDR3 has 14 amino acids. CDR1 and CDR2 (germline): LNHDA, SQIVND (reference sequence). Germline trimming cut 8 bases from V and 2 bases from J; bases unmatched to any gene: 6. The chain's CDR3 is CASGDRASNTEAFF. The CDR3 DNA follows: TGTGCCAGTGGGGACAGGGCATCCAACACTGAAGCTTTCTTT. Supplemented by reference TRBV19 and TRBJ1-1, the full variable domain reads DGGITQSPKYLFRKEGQNVTLSCEQNLNHDAMYWYRQDPGQGLRLIYYSQIVNDFQKGDIAEGYSVSREKKESFPLTVTSAQKNPTAFYLCASGDRASNTEAFFGQGTRLTVV.

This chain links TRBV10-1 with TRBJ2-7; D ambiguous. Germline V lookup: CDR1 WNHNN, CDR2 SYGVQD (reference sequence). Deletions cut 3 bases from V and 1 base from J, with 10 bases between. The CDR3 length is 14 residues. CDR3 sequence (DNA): TGCGCCAGCAGTGAAGAGATTTCTTCCTACGAGCAGTACTTC. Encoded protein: CASSEEISSYEQYF.

The DNA for the CDR3 is TGTGCCAGCAGCTACCTAAGACAGGCTGACGAGCAGTACTTC. Protein sequence: CASSYLRQADEQYF. The chain joins TRBV7-9 to TRBJ2-7, with D possibly matching TRBD1 (6 bases). The CDR3 sequence is 14 residues long. The V end lost 4 bases, the J end lost 5 bases, and 15 bases lay between the germline ends. Germline values: CDR1 SEHNR, CDR2 FQNEAQ (reference sequence).

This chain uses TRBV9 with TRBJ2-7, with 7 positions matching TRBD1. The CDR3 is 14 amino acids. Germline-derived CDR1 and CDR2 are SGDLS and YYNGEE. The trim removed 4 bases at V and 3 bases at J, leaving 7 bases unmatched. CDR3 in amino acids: CASSPRQGYYEQYF. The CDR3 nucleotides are TGTGCCAGCAGCCCCCGACAGGGATACTACGAGCAGTACTTC.

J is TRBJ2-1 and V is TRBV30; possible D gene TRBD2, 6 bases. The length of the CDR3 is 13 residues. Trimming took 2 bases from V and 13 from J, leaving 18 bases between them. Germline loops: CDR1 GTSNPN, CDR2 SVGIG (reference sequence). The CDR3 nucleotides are TGTGCCTGGAGTCCCCCGGGAGTGCGCTACCAGTTCTTC. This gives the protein CAWSPPGVRYQFF.

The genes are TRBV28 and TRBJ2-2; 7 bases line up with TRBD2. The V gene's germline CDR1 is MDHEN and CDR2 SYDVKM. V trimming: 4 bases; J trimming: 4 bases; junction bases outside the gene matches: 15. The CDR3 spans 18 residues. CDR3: CASSSSVGWREITGELFF. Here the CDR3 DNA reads TGTGCCAGCAGTTCGTCCGTGGGTTGGCGGGAGATCACCGGGGAGCTGTTTTTT.

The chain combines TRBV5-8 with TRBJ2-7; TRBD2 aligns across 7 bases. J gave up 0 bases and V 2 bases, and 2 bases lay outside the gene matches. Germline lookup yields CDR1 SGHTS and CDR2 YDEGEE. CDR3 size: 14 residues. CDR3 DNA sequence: TGTGCCAGCAGCTTAGGCGGGGGCTCCTACGAGCAGTACTTC. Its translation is CASSLGGGSYEQYF.

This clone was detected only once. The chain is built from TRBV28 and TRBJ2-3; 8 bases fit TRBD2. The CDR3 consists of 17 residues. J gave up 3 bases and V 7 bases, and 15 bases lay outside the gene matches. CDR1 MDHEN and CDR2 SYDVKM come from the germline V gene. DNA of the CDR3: TGTGCCAGCACCCGCCCAGGACTAGCAAGTTGGACAGATACGCAGTATTTT. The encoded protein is CASTRPGLASWTDTQYF. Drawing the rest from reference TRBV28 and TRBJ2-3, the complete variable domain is DVKVTQSSRYLVKRTGEKVFLECVQDMDHENMFWYRQDPGLGLRLIYFSYDVKMKEKGDIPEGYSVSREKKERFSLILESASTNQTSMYLCASTRPGLASWTDTQYFGPGTRLTVL.

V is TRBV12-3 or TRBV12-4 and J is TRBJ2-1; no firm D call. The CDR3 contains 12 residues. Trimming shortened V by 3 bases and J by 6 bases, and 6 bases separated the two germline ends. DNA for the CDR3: TGTGCCAGCAGTTTCAGTTTCAATGAGCAGTTCTTC. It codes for CASSFSFNEQFF.

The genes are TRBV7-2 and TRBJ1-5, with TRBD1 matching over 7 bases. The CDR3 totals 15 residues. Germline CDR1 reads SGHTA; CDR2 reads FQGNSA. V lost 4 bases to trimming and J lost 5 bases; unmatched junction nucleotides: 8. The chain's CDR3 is CASSYTGASHQPQHF. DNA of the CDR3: TGTGCCAGCAGCTATACAGGGGCTTCGCATCAGCCCCAGCATTTT.

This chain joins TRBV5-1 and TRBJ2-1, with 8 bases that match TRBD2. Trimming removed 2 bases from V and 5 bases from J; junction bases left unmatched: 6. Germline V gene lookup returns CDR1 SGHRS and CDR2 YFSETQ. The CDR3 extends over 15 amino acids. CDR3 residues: CASSFSGRGDNEQFF. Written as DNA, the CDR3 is TGCGCCAGCAGCTTTTCCGGGAGGGGGGACAATGAGCAGTTCTTC.

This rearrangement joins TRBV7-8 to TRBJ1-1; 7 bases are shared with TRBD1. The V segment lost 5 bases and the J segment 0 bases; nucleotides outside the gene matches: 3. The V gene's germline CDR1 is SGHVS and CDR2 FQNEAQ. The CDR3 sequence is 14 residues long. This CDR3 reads CASSPGTVNTEAFF. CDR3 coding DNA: TGTGCCAGCAGCCCCGGGACAGTGAACACTGAAGCTTTCTTT.

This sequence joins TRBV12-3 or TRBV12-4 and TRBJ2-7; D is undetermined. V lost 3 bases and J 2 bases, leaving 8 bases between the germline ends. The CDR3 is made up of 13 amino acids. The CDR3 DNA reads TGTGCCAGCAGTTTTCAGGTGGCCTACGAGCAGTACTTC. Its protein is CASSFQVAYEQYF.